The rows below give T cell receptor beta chains drawn from one sample of a study of post-analysis software for immune sequencing data. TCRdb reanalysed the PCR reads using MiXCR and keeps one entry per CDR3 protein. The table lists more than 350,000 distinct CDR3 sequences, approximately 42% of them singletons, with less than 8% in the top ten. Sequencing used blood. These receptor sequences come from a girl aged 2 to 9 with multiple sclerosis. Each CDR3 is given with its conserved first and last residue. A D gene is named only where the DNA matches it firmly. The size of a clone is reported for some rows only, either as once, few or many, or as a class for expanded clones.

>-|TRBV7-2|19|TRBJ2-3|TRBD2
CASTSPGLAGGEATDTQYF
>-|TRBV3-1|17|TRBJ2-1|-
CASSQDLGEGAMNEQFF
>-|TRBV7-9|14|-|-
CASSLSGTHYEQYF
>-|TRBV6-2/TRBV6-3|19|TRBJ2-3|TRBD2
CASSYKLGTSVPSTDTQYF
>-|TRBV7-9|15|TRBJ2-4|TRBD2
CASSSGLAALNIQYF
>few|TRBV7-2|14|TRBJ1-1|-
CASSLAQVGTEAFF
>few|TRBV5-5|16|TRBJ2-7|-
CASSLSFARAGYEQYF
>-|TRBV5-1|16|TRBJ1-6|-
CASSSGTDPSNSPLHF
>-|TRBV7-2|16|TRBJ2-5|TRBD2
CASSWGLAGDQETQYF
>-|TRBV28|15|TRBJ2-1|-
CASSLTSLVGDEQFF
>few|TRBV4-3|16|TRBJ1-6|TRBD1
CASSQVLTGHNSPLHF
>-|TRBV29-1|17|TRBJ2-3|TRBD2
CSVEARTSGRITDTQYF
>-|TRBV5-1|15|TRBJ2-6|-
CASSLARSGANVLTF
>-|TRBV7-8|13|TRBJ2-1|-
CASSLRLAPEQFF
>few|TRBV29-1|12|TRBJ1-2|-
CSVVGGHYGYTF
>once|TRBV6-1|13|TRBJ2-7|-
CASSVVGSYEQYF
>-|TRBV28|13|TRBJ1-5|-
CASSGLDNQPQHF
>-|TRBV15|12|TRBJ2-1|-
CATSRNLNRRFF
>-|TRBV6-1|14|TRBJ1-1|TRBD1
CASISGGMNTEAFF
>few|TRBV6-5|15|TRBJ1-1|-
CASSYSRWGNTEAFF
>once|TRBV19|18|TRBJ2-3|TRBD1
CASSILPLTGGRIDTQYF
>-|TRBV28|15|TRBJ2-7|-
CASLLLRGPGSEQYF
>few|TRBV4-1|15|-|-
CASSKSAGSPYEQYF
>few|TRBV5-1|16|TRBJ1-2|-
CASSLESPATPYGYTF
>few|TRBV28|12|TRBJ2-7|-
CASSRGLGEQYF
>-|TRBV29-1|16|TRBJ2-7|-
CSVVGRSTGYSYEQYF
>few|TRBV29-1|13|TRBJ2-7|TRBD1
CSALGTGVREQYF
>once|TRBV19|14|TRBJ2-7|-
CASSLFGEQYEQYF
>-|TRBV20-1|14|TRBJ2-3|TRBD2
CSPGCSGITDTQYF
>-|TRBV6-2/TRBV6-3|15|TRBJ2-1|TRBD2
CASSSTSGFYNEQFF
>-|TRBV2|14|TRBJ2-7|-
CASSELKGDDEQYF
>-|TRBV20-1|14|TRBJ2-7|-
CSARLTANNYEQYF
>-|TRBV20-1|13|TRBJ1-6|-
CSARLEVNSPLHF
>few|TRBV15|15|TRBJ2-7|-
CATSRDRGISYEQYF
>few|TRBV12-3/TRBV12-4|17|TRBJ2-1|-
CASSLALIGREYNEQFF
>-|TRBV20-1|11|TRBJ2-1|-
CSYFGPWEQFF
>-|TRBV25-1|16|TRBJ2-5|TRBD2
CASSASGGIRQETQYF
>-|TRBV20-1|20|TRBJ2-1|TRBD1
CSAPNRDGIRDRGRYNEQFF
>-|TRBV20-1|10|TRBJ1-2|-
CSARFNGYTF
>-|TRBV12-3/TRBV12-4|14|TRBJ1-2|-
CASSLTGNNYGYTF
>few|TRBV6-1|15|TRBJ2-7|TRBD1
CASRGQGVTPYEQYF
>-|TRBV9|12|TRBJ1-2|-
CASSEGGYGYTF
>-|TRBV30|14|TRBJ1-2|TRBD1
CAWSRTGLIYGYTF
>-|TRBV25-1|14|TRBJ2-4|TRBD1
CASSATGEGGIQYF